The source of this TCR beta chain is a study of CD8+ T cells in alopecia areata (dated by TCRdb to the late 2010s). General notes on the study: The treated patients took part in an open-label pilot trial in which moderate-to-severe alopecia areata was treated with oral tofacitinib at 5 to 10 mg twice daily. Tofacitinib was given for 6 to 18 months, followed by 6 months of follow-up off drug to assess delayed response and recurrence. To study T cell clonal expansion in alopecia areata, the researchers applied high-throughput TCRbeta sequencing to both the C3H/HeJ mouse model and human patients. On the human side, TCRbeta sequencing was run on scalp tissue and on sorted CD4+ and CD8+ peripheral blood T cells from healthy controls and from alopecia areata patients with either patchy or totalis/universalis disease. Biopsies were taken from tofacitinib-treated patients at baseline and again at 4 and 24 weeks into treatment, and several of those patients also had a later scalp biopsy. Scalp clonality was compared across normal scalp (n=4), patchy alopecia areata scalp (n=8), and alopecia totalis/universalis scalp (n=8). The RNA source kit depended on sample type: the PAXgene miRNA kit for fixed scalp, the miRNeasy kit for PBMCs, and the RNeasy kit for mouse skin. TCRbeta CDR3 regions were amplified by immunoSEQ multiplex PCR using 35 Vbeta forward and 13 Jbeta reverse primers.

There are 15 amino acids in the CDR3, from cysteine to phenylalanine inclusive. Only the CDR3 portion is preserved as DNA: 45 bases, with reading frame beginning at the first base. V drops 2 bases and J drops 9 bases, leaving 22 bases in between. The CDR1 and CDR2 encoded by the germline V gene are SQVTM and ANQGSEA. Results and caveats for the whole study, not just this receptor: Compared with normal scalp, lesional scalp, particularly in alopecia totalis/universalis, had higher clonality and more expanded CD8+ clones, which suggests antigenic drive. TCR sequences shared between patients were less clear than in mice, possibly partly because of HLA diversity in the patient population. Scalp TCR repertoire analysis is complicated because resident alphabeta T cells in normal human skin are also sequenced, whereas mouse skin is dominated by gammadelta T cells.

According to the study, the label for this sample's time point signals: baseline before oral tofacitinib. Peripheral blood and lesional scalp punch biopsies were obtained from patients with alopecia areata. PBMCs were separated by density centrifugation and stained for CD3, CD4 and CD8, after which CD4+ and CD8+ T cells were sorted on a FACSAria. The library was prepared using the immunoSEQ multiplex PCR assay. To provide template for TCR sequencing, every sample had RNA extracted and reverse transcribed into cDNA. SuperScript III was used for first-strand cDNA synthesis, primed with a 2:1 mix of oligo-dT and random hexamers. A synthetic immune receptor repertoire was used to gauge amplification bias, and whatever bias remained was removed computationally. In the original analysis: Raw reads were preprocessed to remove errors, and CDR3 was defined according to IMGT conventions as the region from the conserved cysteine to phenylalanine. Clonality was computed as 1 minus the Shannon entropy, with the entropy normalized by log2 of the number of productive unique TCRs. CD4 or CD8 identity of scalp clones was inferred by cross-referencing scalp TCRbeta sequences with sorted blood CD4 and CD8 repertoires. The immuneACCESS repertoire file appears here via TCRdb, limited to in-frame rearrangements. These files lack a portion of the clones; in checked studies, under half of the deficit traces to unresolved V genes, and the cause of the others is not known. V, J and clone size reflect that table, while D and trimming were determined from the DNA. The sample table contains about 150,000 clones; only one count was recorded for about 51% of them. The ten largest clones represent roughly 19% of the sample.

As to this clone: Its antigen is currently not known. Qualities for individual bases were not recorded, and no much larger clone is one base off.

This TCR came from a human donor with alopecia areata. Source: CD8+ T cells sorted from blood, taken at week 0. The chain couples TRBV29-1 to TRBJ1-2; a confident D gene designation cannot be given. The CDR3 reads CSVERYSSVWDSYTF. The DNA reads as follows: TGCAGCGTTGAACGGTACAGTTCGGTCTGGGATAGCTACACCTTC. Here the CDR3 is joined to the reference TRBV29-1 and TRBJ1-2 genes, and the full variable domain is: SAVISQKPSRDICQRGTSLTIQCQVDSQVTMMFWYRQQPGQSLTLIATANQGSEATYESGFVIDKFPISRPNLTFSTLTVSNMSPEDSSIYLCSVERYSSVWDSYTFGSGTRLTVV.